Listed here is a single TCR beta chain. CDR3 length: 14 residues. Trimming took 3 bases from V and 5 from J; bases not matched to a gene: 7. Germline V gene lookup returns CDR1 SGHDT and CDR2 YYEEEE. As to treatment: oral pan-JAK inhibitor, 5-10 mg twice daily. The sample comes from a study of CD8+ T cells in alopecia areata. In each case, RNA was isolated and then reverse transcribed into cDNA as the sequencing template. TCRdb keeps only in-frame clones here, not all; method: immunoSEQ multiplex PCR. The sample includes some 240,000 clones, about 57% of them seen just once. The input for sequencing was CD4+ T cells sorted from blood, taken at week 4, from a patient treated with tofacitinib. The V gene is TRBV5-6, the J gene TRBJ1-2; 7 bases agree with TRBD1. The source of this sequence is a human donor with alopecia areata. The CDR3 here is CASSSDRALYGYTF. CDR3 sequence (DNA): TGTGCCAGCAGCTCCGACAGGGCCTTGTATGGCTACACCTTC.